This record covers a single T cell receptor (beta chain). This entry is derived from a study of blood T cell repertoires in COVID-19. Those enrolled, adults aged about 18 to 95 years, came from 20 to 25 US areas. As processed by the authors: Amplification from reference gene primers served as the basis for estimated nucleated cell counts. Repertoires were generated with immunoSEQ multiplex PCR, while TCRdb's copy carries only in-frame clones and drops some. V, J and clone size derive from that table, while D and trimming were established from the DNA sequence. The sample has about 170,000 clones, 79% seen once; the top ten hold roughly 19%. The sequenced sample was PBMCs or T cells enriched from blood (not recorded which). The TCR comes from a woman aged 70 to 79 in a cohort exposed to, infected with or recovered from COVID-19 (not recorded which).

CDR3 nucleotide sequence: TGTGCCAGCACTACGACAGGGGACCTCTATGGCTACACCTTC. This gives the protein CASTTTGDLYGYTF. The chain has TRBV6-5 and TRBJ1-2; 8 bases map to TRBD1. The germline V gene encodes CDR1 MNHEY and CDR2 SVGAGI. V dropped 7 bases and J dropped 4; count of bases not matched to a gene: 8. The CDR3 length is 14 residues.